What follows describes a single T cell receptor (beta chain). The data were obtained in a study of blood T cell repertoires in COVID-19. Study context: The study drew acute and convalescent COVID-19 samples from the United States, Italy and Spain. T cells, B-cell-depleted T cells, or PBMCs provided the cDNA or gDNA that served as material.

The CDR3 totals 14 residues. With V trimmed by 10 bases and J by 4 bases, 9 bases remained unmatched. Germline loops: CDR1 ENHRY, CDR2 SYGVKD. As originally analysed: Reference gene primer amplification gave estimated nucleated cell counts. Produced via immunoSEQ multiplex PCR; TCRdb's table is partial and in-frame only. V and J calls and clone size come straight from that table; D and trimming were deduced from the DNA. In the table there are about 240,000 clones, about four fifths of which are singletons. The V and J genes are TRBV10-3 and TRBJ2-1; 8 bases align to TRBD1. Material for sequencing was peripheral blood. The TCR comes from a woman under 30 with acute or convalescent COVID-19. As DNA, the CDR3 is TGTGCCACCTCCGGACAGGGTATTTACAATGAGCAGTTCTTC. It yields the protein CATSGQGIYNEQFF.